Listed here are 20 T cell receptor beta chains from one sample, sequenced in a study of T cell responses to AZD1222 COVID-19 vaccine (TCRdb year 2021). Library generation was performed with the immunoSEQ multiplex PCR assay. The immuneACCESS repertoire file appears here via TCRdb, limited to in-frame rearrangements. These files lack a portion of the clones; in checked studies, under half of the deficit traces to unresolved V genes, and the cause of the others is not known. The sample records 45,000 to 50,000 clones, around 91% of which are singletons. Of the sample, about 5.2% falls within the top ten clones. The time point label of this sample denotes: about 28 days (+/-7) after the second vaccine dose. The input for sequencing was peripheral blood, taken 28 days after the second AZD1222 dose. The receptors come from an adult who received the AZD1222 COVID-19 vaccine.

The rearrangement joins TRBV5-1 to TRBJ2-3; D gene uncertain. CDR1 and CDR2 (germline): SGHRS, YFSETQ. Trimming took 1 base from V and 6 from J, leaving 6 bases between them. The CDR3 is 12 amino acids. CDR3 residues: CASSLLSDTQYF. CDR3 coding DNA: TGCGCCAGCAGCTTGTTGTCTGATACGCAGTATTTT.

The chain is built from TRBV15 and TRBJ2-6; no reliable D call. Deletions cut 0 bases from V and 2 bases from J, with 5 bases between. Looked up from germline, CDR1 is LNHNV and CDR2 is YYDKDF (reference sequence). The CDR3 length is 15 residues. The chain's CDR3 is CATSRDGAGANVLTF. DNA for the CDR3: TGTGCCACCAGCAGAGATGGGGCTGGGGCCAACGTCCTGACTTTC.

This chain links TRBV10-2 with TRBJ1-2; D is possibly TRBD1 (6 bases). Germline loops: CDR1 WSHSY, CDR2 SAAADI. The V end was cut by 4 bases, the J end by 4 bases, with 10 bases between. The CDR3 loop spans 13 amino acids. The CDR3, as DNA: TGCGCCAGCAGTGGGGGGCTAATCTATGGCTACACCTTC. Its protein product is CASSGGLIYGYTF.

The chain carries TRBV5-4 and TRBJ2-3, with TRBD2 matching over 7 bases. The CDR3 sequence is 15 residues long. Germline V gives CDR1 SGHNT, CDR2 YYREEE (reference sequence). The V segment lost 5 bases and the J segment 0 bases; nucleotides outside the gene matches: 6. Here the CDR3 DNA reads TGTGCCAGCAGGCCACCCGGGGGGAGCACAGATACGCAGTATTTT. Encoded protein: CASRPPGGSTDTQYF.

The rearrangement links TRBV15 to TRBJ2-7, with D uncertain. With 5 bases removed from V and 2 bases from J, the gap between germline ends came to 10 bases. CDR1 is LNHNV and CDR2 is YYDKDF in the germline V gene (reference sequence). CDR3 size: 13 residues. The DNA for the CDR3 is TGTGCCACCAGCGTAGGACGGACCTACGAGCAGTACTTC. Amino acids: CATSVGRTYEQYF.

The V and J genes are TRBV9 and TRBJ2-7, with 7 bases identical to TRBD2. The CDR3 runs 14 residues. The V gene end was trimmed by 0 bases and the J gene end by 5 bases; junction bases not matched to a gene: 5. Germline V gives CDR1 SGDLS, CDR2 YYNGEE. CDR3 in amino acids: CASSVGAGSHEQYF. CDR3 nucleotides: TGTGCCAGCAGCGTAGGAGCGGGGAGCCACGAGCAGTACTTC.

The chain links TRBV9 to TRBJ2-2; D remains unclear. The length of the CDR3 is 12 residues. Germline CDR1 is SGDLS and CDR2 is YYNGEE. The V end lost 3 bases, the J end lost 6 bases, and 6 bases lay between the germline ends. The CDR3 DNA sequence: TGTGCCAGCAGCGGCCTCTCCGGGGAGCTGTTTTTT. This codes for CASSGLSGELFF.

The chain combines TRBV4-1 with TRBJ1-6; D is possibly TRBD1 (6 bases). The CDR3 has 17 amino acids. V lost 2 bases, J lost 8 bases, and 19 bases lay in between. Germline CDR1 MGHRA, CDR2 YSYEKL. Here the CDR3 reads CASSQKIKSGVDSPLHF. The CDR3 nucleotides read TGCGCCAGCAGCCAAAAGATAAAGTCAGGGGTGGATTCACCCCTCCACTTT.

This rearrangement joins TRBV10-3 to TRBJ2-2, with D unclear. The germline V and J ends were trimmed by 6 bases and 6 bases, with 8 bases remaining between them. The CDR3 runs to 12 residues. Germline V CDR1 and CDR2: ENHRY, SYGVKD. The CDR3 bases are TGTGCCATCAGCCCAAGGCCCGGGGAGCTGTTTTTT. This gives the protein CAISPRPGELFF.

The chain uses TRBV7-9 and TRBJ1-4; D is ambiguous. Trimming shortened V by 0 bases and J by 4 bases, and 9 bases separated the two germline ends. The CDR3 covers 15 residues. Germline V lookup: CDR1 SEHNR, CDR2 FQNEAQ (reference sequence). DNA of the CDR3: TGTGCCAGCAGCTTAGCGATAGCTCTTAATGAAAAACTGTTTTTT. As protein: CASSLAIALNEKLFF.

This chain connects TRBV9 to TRBJ2-2; D not resolved. The CDR3 consists of 12 residues. The V gene's germline CDR1 is SGDLS and CDR2 YYNGEE. V was clipped by 2 bases and J by 2 bases, with 1 base between them. The CDR3 loop is CASSVNTGELFF. In nucleotides, the CDR3 is TGTGCCAGCAGCGTTAACACCGGGGAGCTGTTTTTT.

The chain is built from TRBV28 and TRBJ2-3, with 13 bases that match TRBD2. The J segment lost 4 bases and the V segment lost 5 bases, leaving 12 bases of the junction unmatched. This CDR3 has 18 amino acids. CDR1 is MDHEN, CDR2 SYDVKM, per germline. This CDR3 is CASSPPGTSGKVADTQYF. As DNA, the CDR3 is TGTGCCAGCAGTCCCCCGGGGACTAGCGGGAAGGTAGCAGATACGCAGTATTTT.

This clone was picked up a small number of times. This sequence joins TRBV15 and TRBJ2-7, with D perhaps given as TRBD1 or TRBD2 (6 bases each). Germline CDR1 is LNHNV and CDR2 is YYDKDF (reference sequence). Trimming pared 1 base from V and 5 bases from J, leaving 18 bases between. The length of the CDR3 is 16 residues. In nucleotides, the CDR3 is TGTGCCACCAGCAGAGGGGGGGACGGGGGCAGCGACGAGCAGTACTTC. Its protein is CATSRGGDGGSDEQYF. Looking up the rest from reference TRBV15 and TRBJ2-7 gives the full variable domain: DAMVIQNPRYQVTQFGKPVTLSCSQTLNHNVMYWYQQKSSQAPKLLFHYYDKDFNNEADTPDNFQSRRPNTSFCFLDIRSPGLGDTAMYLCATSRGGDGGSDEQYFGPGTRLTVT.

This clone was picked up one time. V gene TRBV6-2 or TRBV6-3 combines with J gene TRBJ2-5; the match to TRBD2 covers 9 bases. CDR3 length: 17 residues. Germline trimming cut 6 bases from V and 1 base from J; bases unmatched to any gene: 12. Germline values: CDR1 MNHEY, CDR2 SVGEGT. CDR3 protein: CASSRRSSGAFQETQYF. The CDR3, as DNA: TGTGCCAGCAGCCGGAGATCTAGCGGGGCCTTCCAAGAGACCCAGTACTTC.

The chain recombines TRBV5-1 with TRBJ1-2; a possible D gene is TRBD1 (6 bases). The germline V and J ends were trimmed by 0 bases and 3 bases, with 9 bases remaining between them. CDR3 size: 14 residues. Germline values: CDR1 SGHRS, CDR2 YFSETQ. The CDR3 DNA reads as TGCGCCAGCAGCTTGGAGGCAGGGGACTATGGCTACACCTTC. Its protein product is CASSLEAGDYGYTF.

The V gene is TRBV7-9, the J gene TRBJ1-4; 7 nucleotides line up with TRBD1. This CDR3 spans 14 amino acids. With V trimmed by 5 bases and J by 4 bases, 4 bases remained unmatched. CDR1 and CDR2 from the germline V gene are SEHNR and FQNEAQ (reference sequence). The CDR3 sequence is CASSRGQLNEKLFF. Written as DNA, the CDR3 is TGTGCCAGCAGCAGGGGACAGCTTAATGAAAAACTGTTTTTT.

The V gene is TRBV6-5, the J gene TRBJ1-1; 7 nucleotides line up with TRBD1. This CDR3 has 12 residues. V lost 8 bases, J lost 1 base, and 1 base stayed unmatched. Germline values: CDR1 MNHEY, CDR2 SVGAGI. The CDR3 nucleotides read TGTGCCAGCGGACAGGAGAACACTGAAGCTTTCTTT. This sequence encodes CASGQENTEAFF.

By sample share, this clone is medium-sized. V and J are TRBV19 and TRBJ2-1, with 7 nucleotides matching TRBD2. Trimming removed 0 bases from V and 4 bases from J; junction bases left unmatched: 6. The CDR3 is made up of 16 amino acids. Looked up from germline, CDR1 is LNHDA and CDR2 is SQIVND (reference sequence). Here the CDR3 DNA reads TGTGCCAGTAGTATAGATCTTGGCGGGGGTTACAATGAGCAGTTCTTC. As protein: CASSIDLGGGYNEQFF. Variable domain in full (rest from reference TRBV19 and TRBJ2-1): DGGITQSPKYLFRKEGQNVTLSCEQNLNHDAMYWYRQDPGQGLRLIYYSQIVNDFQKGDIAEGYSVSREKKESFPLTVTSAQKNPTAFYLCASSIDLGGGYNEQFFGPGTRLTVL.

This chain joins TRBV7-8 and TRBJ2-7; unclear D gene. Germline V gives CDR1 SGHVS, CDR2 FQNEAQ. The CDR3 totals 13 residues. V was cut by 5 bases and J by 0 bases, with 8 bases left in between. The chain's CDR3 is CASSPRVSYEQYF. The CDR3 nucleotides read TGTGCCAGCAGCCCCCGGGTCTCCTACGAGCAGTACTTC. Drawing the rest from reference TRBV7-8 and TRBJ2-7, the complete variable domain is GAGVSQSPRYKVAKRGQDVALRCDPISGHVSLFWYQQALGQGPEFLTYFQNEAQLDKSGLPSDRFFAERPEGSVSTLKIQRTQQEDSAVYLCASSPRVSYEQYFGPGTRLTVT.

V is TRBV14 and J is TRBJ2-7; the match to TRBD1 covers 10 bases. From germline, CDR1 is SGHDN and CDR2 FVKESK. V lost 4 bases and J lost 4; bases outside the gene matches: 1. This CDR3 is built from 13 residues. As DNA, the CDR3 is TGTGCCAGCAGCCCGGGACAGGGGTACGAGCAGTACTTC. Its protein product is CASSPGQGYEQYF.